Reported below is one T cell receptor (beta chain). What it binds is not known. CDR1 GTSNPN and CDR2 SVGIG come from the germline V gene (reference sequence). The CDR3 extends over 16 amino acids. V lost 1 base and J 3 bases, leaving 16 bases between the germline ends. The data derive from a study of T cell responses to AZD1222 COVID-19 vaccine. Findings of the study overall: Epitopes outside B.1.351 and B.1.1.7 mutated regions reportedly drew nearly half of spike TCRs. White British people made up most donors, females outnumbered males, and clonal diversity was possibly underestimated. The CD4 TCRs associated with vaccination extended across spike and predominated at 160-218 and 743-854.

Assay used: immunoSEQ multiplex PCR; TCRdb lists only in-frame clones, some missing. There are 73,000 or so clones in the sample; around 80% occur only once, and about 46% lies in the top ten. The chain combines TRBV30 with TRBJ1-3; the D is unclear. Sequences were derived from peripheral blood, sampled 28 days after the second AZD1222 dose. The clonotype was recovered from an adult who received the AZD1222 COVID-19 vaccine. CDR3 region: CAWSELLLGRGNTIYF. The DNA for the CDR3 is TGTGCCTGGAGTGAACTGCTCCTGGGTCGTGGAAACACCATATATTTT.